Following are 28 T cell receptor beta chains from one sample sequenced in a study of blood T cell repertoires in COVID-19. Repertoires were generated with immunoSEQ multiplex PCR, while TCRdb's copy carries only in-frame clones and drops some. The sample lists over 350,000 clones; 80% to 90% were seen once. Input material: peripheral blood. These receptors were collected from a woman in her 30s with acute or convalescent COVID-19.

The rearrangement links TRBV4-1 to TRBJ2-1; tentatively, D is TRBD1 (5 bases). The CDR3 length is 15 residues. V lost 1 base and J 7 bases, leaving 14 bases between the germline ends. Germline assignment: CDR1 MGHRA and CDR2 YSYEKL. In DNA, the CDR3 is TGCGCCAGCAGCCAAGGGCTGGGGCCCCGGAATGAGCAGTTCTTC. This sequence encodes CASSQGLGPRNEQFF.

This clone turned up a few times. The chain is built from TRBV19 and TRBJ1-5; D is uncertain. The CDR3 sequence is 13 residues long. Per germline, CDR1 LNHDA and CDR2 SQIVND (reference sequence). V dropped 7 bases and J dropped 4 bases, with 11 bases sitting between them. The CDR3 spells CASTLGPNQPQHF. The CDR3 nucleotides are TGTGCCAGTACCCTCGGTCCTAATCAGCCCCAGCATTTT.

This clone was seen more than once but under ten times. The rearrangement links TRBV5-6 to TRBJ2-5, with 8 bases matching TRBD1. CDR3 size: 15 residues. The germline V gene encodes CDR1 SGHDT and CDR2 YYEEEE. J lost 2 bases, V lost 3 bases, and 6 bases had no gene match. CDR3 loop: CASSWTGLWQETQYF. The DNA of the CDR3 is TGTGCCAGCAGCTGGACAGGGTTATGGCAAGAGACCCAGTACTTC.

The chain employs TRBV19 and TRBJ1-5; 8 bases map to TRBD1. CDR3 length: 15 residues. V trimming: 5 bases; J trimming: 4 bases; junction bases outside the gene matches: 7. Germline V gives CDR1 LNHDA, CDR2 SQIVND (reference sequence). The CDR3 reads CASSPLDRENQPQHF. The CDR3 bases are TGTGCCAGTAGTCCTCTGGACAGGGAGAATCAGCCCCAGCATTTT.

This rearrangement joins TRBV28 to TRBJ2-7, with D tentatively TRBD1 (6 bases). In germline, CDR1 is MDHEN, CDR2 SYDVKM. The CDR3 runs 14 residues. V was cut by 4 bases and J by 0 bases, with 10 bases left in between. As DNA, the CDR3 is TGTGCCAGCAGTTCTTGGACAGACTCCTACGAGCAGTACTTC. Its translation is CASSSWTDSYEQYF.

This clone was seen just once. The CDR3 nucleotides read TGTGCCAGCAGTTACTCCAACAGGGTTAGAGCCACTGAAGCTTTCTTT. Translation gives CASSYSNRVRATEAFF. The chain links TRBV6-5 to TRBJ1-1; D may be TRBD1 (6 bases). V was cut by 0 bases and J by 4 bases, with 15 bases left in between. Per the germline V gene, CDR1 is MNHEY and CDR2 is SVGAGI. This CDR3 is built from 16 residues.

V usage is TRBV21-1 and J usage is TRBJ2-7; TRBD2, as called in the table, went unchecked against the DNA. TRBV21-1 is deemed a pseudogene. The CDR3 has 15 residues. Here the CDR3 DNA reads TGTGCCAGCAGCACCAAGGGCGAGGGCGTCTACGAGCAGTACTTC. Protein sequence: CASSTKGEGVYEQYF.

This clone has just one count. The chain recombines TRBV19 with TRBJ2-5; TRBD1 is a possible D gene (6 bases). The CDR3 has 14 amino acids. CDR1 and CDR2 from the germline V gene are LNHDA and SQIVND (reference sequence). V lost 6 bases and J lost 2, with 13 bases in between. CDR3 bases: TGTGCCAGTAGGGAGACCGGGACACAAGAGACCCAGTACTTC. This encodes CASRETGTQETQYF.

This chain links TRBV3-1 (or the pseudogene TRBV3-2) with TRBJ2-7; D is possibly TRBD1 (5 bases). CDR1 LGHDT and CDR2 YNNKEL come from the germline V gene (reference sequence). V was cut by 4 bases and J by 0 bases, with 10 bases left in between. The CDR3 is 14 amino acids. The CDR3: CASSRGHVSYEQYF. As DNA, the CDR3 is TGTGCCAGCAGCCGAGGACACGTCTCCTACGAGCAGTACTTC.

The chain joins TRBV5-1 to TRBJ2-7, with 7 bases matching TRBD1. Unmatched junction bases numbered 9, after V lost 0 bases and J lost 3 bases. The CDR3 length is 16 residues. In germline, CDR1 is SGHRS, CDR2 YFSETQ. The CDR3 DNA follows: TGCGCCAGCAGCTTGGCACTTACCGGGACAGACTACGAGCAGTACTTC. This sequence encodes CASSLALTGTDYEQYF.

The count of this clone is one. The chain combines TRBV6-5 with TRBJ1-1; D uncertain. CDR1 MNHEY and CDR2 SVGAGI come from the germline V gene. V lost 4 bases, J lost 6 bases, and 21 bases lay in between. The CDR3 is 16 residues long. CDR3 DNA sequence: TGTGCCAGCAGTTCGAACGCTCCGGTTCTACCGGCTGAAGCTTTCTTT. It is translated as CASSSNAPVLPAEAFF.

The V gene is TRBV3-1 (or the pseudogene TRBV3-2), the J gene TRBJ2-3; D remains ambiguous. CDR1 LGHDT and CDR2 YNNKEL come from the germline V gene (reference sequence). This CDR3 is 12 amino acids long. V shed 4 bases and J shed 14 bases, with 16 bases lying between them. This CDR3 reads CASSLYQTRLYF. In nucleotides, the CDR3 is TGTGCCAGCAGCCTATATCAAACCCGGTTGTATTTT.

The chain is built from TRBV27 and TRBJ1-6; the D gene is possibly TRBD1 (5 bases). Germline CDR1 is MNHEY and CDR2 is SMNVEV (reference sequence). The CDR3 consists of 16 residues. Trimming left V 5 bases short and J 0 bases short, with 11 bases between. The chain's CDR3 is CASSRGPSSYNSPLHF. The CDR3 DNA reads as TGTGCCAGCAGTAGGGGCCCGAGCTCCTATAATTCACCCCTCCACTTT.

The chain is built from TRBV3-1 (or the pseudogene TRBV3-2) and TRBJ1-2; weak D call: TRBD1 (6 bases). Germline assignment: CDR1 LGHDT and CDR2 YNNKEL (reference sequence). The CDR3 contains 15 residues. V dropped 3 bases and J dropped 3 bases, with 14 bases sitting between them. The CDR3 here is CASSHLPGAHYGYTF. The CDR3 DNA follows: TGTGCCAGCAGCCACCTCCCAGGGGCTCACTATGGCTACACCTTC.

This chain links TRBV3-1 (or the pseudogene TRBV3-2) with TRBJ2-7; possibly TRBD2 for D (5 bases). The CDR3 consists of 14 residues. V was cut by 1 base and J by 2 bases, with 9 bases left in between. CDR1 and CDR2 from the germline V gene are LGHDT and YNNKEL (reference sequence). The CDR3: CASSQGYGAYEQYF. The DNA for the CDR3 is TGTGCCAGCAGCCAAGGGTACGGGGCCTACGAGCAGTACTTC.

The V gene is TRBV7-8, the J gene TRBJ1-5; D may be TRBD1 (5 bases). The CDR3 loop spans 14 amino acids. The V gene lost 5 bases and the J gene lost 5 bases, with 13 bases spanning the gap. The germline V gene has CDR1 SGHVS and CDR2 FQNEAQ. CDR3 DNA sequence: TGTGCCAGCAGCCTATCCGGGGGGTATCAGCCCCAGCATTTT. This translates into CASSLSGGYQPQHF.

This clone was seen just once. The chain employs TRBV24-1 and TRBJ2-1; D is unresolved. There are 16 residues in the CDR3. Germline loops: CDR1 KGHDR, CDR2 SFDVKD. V was clipped by 0 bases and J by 1 base, with 9 bases between them. CDR3 residues: CATSDLAGDSYNEQFF. The CDR3, as DNA: TGTGCCACCAGTGATTTGGCAGGTGATTCCTACAATGAGCAGTTCTTC.

The gene calls are TRBV24-1 and TRBJ2-5; 8 nucleotides line up with TRBD1. The germline V gene encodes CDR1 KGHDR and CDR2 SFDVKD. CDR3 length: 17 residues. V lost 3 bases, J lost 0 bases, and 8 bases stayed unmatched. CDR3 region: CATSDVTGQAHQETQYF. The CDR3 bases are TGTGCCACCAGTGATGTAACGGGACAGGCCCACCAAGAGACCCAGTACTTC.

This rearrangement joins TRBV11-3 to TRBJ1-2, with TRBD1 matching 9 bases. The CDR3 length is 13 residues. In germline, CDR1 is SGHNT, CDR2 YENEEA. Losses at the gene ends were 5 bases for V and 8 bases for J; bases not matched to a gene: 6. The CDR3: CASSGTGGDGYTF. The CDR3 DNA is TGTGCCAGCAGCGGAACAGGGGGCGACGGCTACACCTTC.

The rearrangement uses TRBV7-3 and TRBJ1-1; the D gene is possibly TRBD1 (6 bases). The V gene's germline CDR1 is SGHTA and CDR2 FQGTGA. The CDR3 has 13 residues. Trimming took 6 bases from V and 6 from J, leaving 14 bases between them. The CDR3 here is CASRKNRAAEAFF. CDR3 DNA sequence: TGTGCCAGCAGGAAGAACAGGGCGGCTGAAGCTTTCTTT.

The CDR3 here is CASSPDQGGNTEAFF. The DNA of the CDR3 is TGTGCCAGCAGTCCCGATCAAGGGGGGAACACTGAAGCTTTCTTT. The rearrangement uses TRBV7-9 and TRBJ1-1; TRBD1 might be the D (6 bases). CDR1 is SEHNR, CDR2 FQNEAQ, per germline (reference sequence). CDR3 length equals 15 residues. With 6 bases removed from V and 1 base from J, the gap between germline ends came to 15 bases.

V and J are TRBV28 and TRBJ1-1; tentative D call: TRBD1 (5 bases). CDR1 and CDR2 (germline): MDHEN, SYDVKM. The CDR3 covers 14 residues. Trimming stripped 6 bases from V and 7 bases from J, with 18 bases between. CDR3 coding DNA: TGTGCCAGCAGGAAGGAGGGGTTTCTTGATGAAGCTTTCTTT. Translated, it gives CASRKEGFLDEAFF.

This chain uses TRBV6-5 with TRBJ2-7; no reliable D call. Germline V CDR1 and CDR2: MNHEY, SVGAGI. The CDR3 has 15 amino acids. The V end lost 7 bases, the J end lost 1 base, and 17 bases lay between the germline ends. CDR3 sequence (DNA): TGTGCCAGCACCCCTTATCGCGCTACGTCCTACGAGCAGTACTTC. It translates to CASTPYRATSYEQYF.

V and J are TRBV27 and TRBJ1-5, with D possibly TRBD1 on 6 matching bases. In germline, CDR1 is MNHEY, CDR2 SMNVEV (reference sequence). The CDR3 runs 17 residues. V dropped 8 bases and J dropped 4 bases, with 24 bases sitting between them. This chain's CDR3 is CASLTGSTTTPNQPQHF. The CDR3 DNA reads as TGTGCCAGCTTGACAGGCTCCACTACTACTCCTAATCAGCCCCAGCATTTT.

The V gene is TRBV14, the J gene TRBJ1-2; 7 nucleotides match TRBD1. Trimming took 2 bases from V and 7 from J; bases not matched to a gene: 4. The CDR3 consists of 13 residues. CDR1 is SGHDN and CDR2 is FVKESK in the germline V gene. CDR3 in DNA: TGTGCCAGCAGCCAACAGGGACAGCTTGGCTACACCTTC. Its translation is CASSQQGQLGYTF.

The V gene is TRBV4-1, the J gene TRBJ1-2, with TRBD1 matching over 8 bases. V gave up 8 bases and J gave up 6 bases; unmatched junction bases: 14. CDR1 and CDR2 from the germline V gene are MGHRA and YSYEKL. This CDR3 region has 15 residues. The CDR3 sequence: CASEGPGGAGNGYTF. CDR3 coding DNA: TGCGCCAGCGAAGGTCCAGGGGGCGCGGGCAATGGCTACACCTTC.

This clone was detected only a few times. This chain connects TRBV6-2 or TRBV6-3 to TRBJ1-4, with no clear D. Trimming stripped 2 bases from V and 10 bases from J, with 14 bases between. The germline V gene encodes CDR1 MNHEY and CDR2 SVGEGT. The CDR3 totals 14 residues. CDR3: CASSYRGDERKLFF. CDR3 bases: TGTGCCAGCAGTTACCGCGGAGACGAGCGAAAACTGTTTTTT.

The J gene is TRBJ2-7, the V gene TRBV11-2; D is possibly TRBD1 (6 bases). Trimming stripped 4 bases from V and 5 bases from J, with 18 bases between. The germline V gene encodes CDR1 SGHAT and CDR2 FQNNGV. The length of the CDR3 is 15 residues. Here the CDR3 reads CASSSHRQVVHEQYF. CDR3 DNA sequence: TGTGCCAGCAGCTCGCACCGACAGGTGGTTCACGAGCAGTACTTC.